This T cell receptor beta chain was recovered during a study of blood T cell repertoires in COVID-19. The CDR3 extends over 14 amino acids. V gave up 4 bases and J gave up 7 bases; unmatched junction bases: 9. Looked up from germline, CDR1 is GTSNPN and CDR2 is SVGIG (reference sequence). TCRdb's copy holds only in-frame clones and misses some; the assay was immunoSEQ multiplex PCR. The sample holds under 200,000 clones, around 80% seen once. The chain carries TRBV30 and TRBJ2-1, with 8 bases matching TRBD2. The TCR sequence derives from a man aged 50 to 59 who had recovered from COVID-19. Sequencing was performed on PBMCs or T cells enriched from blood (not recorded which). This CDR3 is CAWKGGGPWNEQFF. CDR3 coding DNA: TGTGCCTGGAAGGGCGGGGGGCCTTGGAATGAGCAGTTCTTC. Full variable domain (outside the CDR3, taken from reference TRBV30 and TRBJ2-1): SQTIHQWPATLVQPVGSPLSLECTVEGTSNPNLYWYRQAAGRGLQLLFYSVGIGQISSEVPQNLSASRPQDRQFILSSKKLLLSDSGFYLCAWKGGGPWNEQFFGPGTRLTVL.